Listed here are 5 T cell receptor beta chains from one sample, sequenced in a study of breast tumors, draining lymph nodes, adjacent tissues. Each CDR3 protein is one row after TCRdb ran MiXCR on the multiplex PCR reads. There are about 53,000 distinct CDR3 sequences in the sample; about 40% occur only once, and over 9.5% lies in the top ten. The sample taken for sequencing was breast tumor tissue. These receptors were taken from a female donor with breast cancer. Some clones in this sample may be carry-over from other donors' samples.

V gene TRBV12-3 or TRBV12-4 combines with J gene TRBJ2-7; weak D call: TRBD2 (5 bases). This CDR3 spans 15 amino acids. V lost 5 bases and J 4 bases, leaving 18 bases between the germline ends. DNA for the CDR3: TGTGCCAGCAGTCCTCGAGAAGCGGTAGGATACGAGCAGTACTTC. Translated, it gives CASSPREAVGYEQYF.

This clonotype was seen many times. The chain employs TRBV12-3 or TRBV12-4 and TRBJ1-4; 9 bases fit TRBD1. This CDR3 region has 12 residues. The ends lost 5 bases at V and 11 bases at J; junction bases unmatched: 3. Written as DNA, the CDR3 is TGTGCCAGCAGTACAGGGGGCGGGAAACTGTTTTTT. Protein: CASSTGGGKLFF.

About this clonotype itself: Since a much larger clone is just one base distant, this may be a read error. The genes are TRBV7-2 and TRBJ2-1; D is uncertain. From germline, CDR1 is SGHTA and CDR2 FQGNSA. The CDR3 has 15 amino acids. CDR3 nucleotide sequence: TGTGCCAGCAGCCAACGGAATTACCCTAACAATGAGCAGCTCTTC. Its protein is CASSQRNYPNNEQLF.

The V and J genes are TRBV20-1 and TRBJ1-2, with 9 bases matching TRBD1. Germline CDR1 is DFQATT and CDR2 is SNEGSKA (reference sequence). The V and J ends lost 6 bases and 8 bases, in that order; junction bases with no gene match: 10. The CDR3 loop spans 13 amino acids. The CDR3 protein is CSASTGTGQGYTF. The CDR3 DNA follows: TGCAGTGCCAGCACCGGGACAGGGCAAGGCTACACCTTC.

The gene calls are TRBV11-3 and TRBJ2-7, with TRBD2 as a possible D gene (5 bases). Per the germline V gene, CDR1 is SGHNT and CDR2 is YENEEA. V shed 9 bases and J shed 5 bases, with 14 bases lying between them. The CDR3 is 12 residues long. Written as DNA, the CDR3 is TGTGCCAGTAGCATAGTCGGGGACGAGCAGTACTTC. It is translated as CASSIVGDEQYF. The full variable domain, rest sourced from reference TRBV11-3 and TRBJ2-7, is EAGVVQSPRYKIIEKKQPVAFWCNPISGHNTLYWYLQNLGQGPELLIRYENEEAVDDSQLPKDRFSAERLKGVDSTLKIQPAELGDSAVYLCASSIVGDEQYFGPGTRLTVT.